These 22 T cell receptor beta chains came from one sample sequenced in a study of control samples from healthy donors and cancer patients. TCRdb's copy holds only in-frame clones and misses some; the assay was immunoSEQ multiplex PCR. The repertoire holds some 120,000 clones, with about 90% as singletons. The sequencing input was blood. Receptor source: a man between 60 and 75 years old in good health.

This clone was observed once. V and J are TRBV20-1 and TRBJ2-1; perhaps TRBD1 as D (5 bases). V shed 3 bases and J shed 12 bases, with 21 bases lying between them. The CDR3 is 14 amino acids. The germline V gene has CDR1 DFQATT and CDR2 SNEGSKA (reference sequence). The CDR3 spells CSASSSKGSWVQFF. The CDR3 DNA is TGCAGTGCTAGTTCGTCAAAGGGGTCCTGGGTGCAGTTCTTC.

V is TRBV9 and J is TRBJ1-3; D is unclear. The CDR3 has 19 amino acids. Germline lookup yields CDR1 SGDLS and CDR2 YYNGEE. Trimming stripped 0 bases from V and 0 bases from J, with 19 bases between. The CDR3 DNA reads as TGTGCCAGCAGCGTAGTAGCGGGAGAGGCGGTTCACTCTGGAAACACCATATATTTT. Translating it yields CASSVVAGEAVHSGNTIYF.

DNA of the CDR3: TGTGCCAGCAGCTCGCCCCGGGACAGCCTCTACGAGCAGTACTTC. It encodes CASSSPRDSLYEQYF. The V call is TRBV7-3, the J call TRBJ2-7, with 7 bases aligning to TRBD1. CDR1 and CDR2 (germline): SGHTA, FQGTGA. The CDR3 is made up of 15 amino acids. V was clipped by 4 bases and J by 3 bases; unmatched bases: 9.

J is TRBJ1-5 and V is TRBV28; D not certain. Germline-derived CDR1 and CDR2 are MDHEN and SYDVKM. Trimming stripped 3 bases from V and 0 bases from J, with 18 bases between. CDR3 length: 18 residues. CDR3 bases: TGTGCCAGCAGTTTTTCGGCCCGGGTGGAGAATAGCAATCAGCCCCAGCATTTT. Translating gives CASSFSARVENSNQPQHF.

The chain recombines TRBV19 with TRBJ1-2; the match to TRBD1 covers 7 bases. Germline trimming cut 7 bases from V and 7 bases from J; bases unmatched to any gene: 12. Germline loops: CDR1 LNHDA, CDR2 SQIVND (reference sequence). The CDR3 loop spans 14 amino acids. CDR3 region: CASKSTGTSSGYTF. The CDR3 coding sequence is TGTGCCAGTAAATCGACAGGGACAAGTTCTGGCTACACCTTC.

V is TRBV3-1 (or the pseudogene TRBV3-2) and J is TRBJ1-6, with D possibly matching TRBD1 (6 bases). The V gene lost 7 bases and the J gene lost 7 bases, with 11 bases spanning the gap. The CDR3 sequence is 13 residues long. CDR1 LGHDT and CDR2 YNNKEL come from the germline V gene (reference sequence). The CDR3 here is CASTQGPNSPLHF. The CDR3 bases are TGTGCCAGCACCCAGGGGCCCAATTCACCCCTCCACTTT.

This chain joins TRBV18 and TRBJ1-2; perhaps TRBD1 as D (6 bases). Germline CDR1 reads KGHSH; CDR2 reads LQKENI. Trimming shortened V by 3 bases and J by 4 bases, and 15 bases separated the two germline ends. The CDR3 extends over 15 amino acids. CDR3 amino acids: CASSPVGQSSYGYTF. CDR3 bases: TGTGCCAGCTCACCTGTCGGACAGAGTTCCTATGGCTACACCTTC.

The CDR3 reads CASSLGSGRGEKLFF. As DNA, the CDR3 is TGCGCCAGCAGCTTGGGTTCAGGGAGAGGAGAAAAACTGTTTTTT. The V and J genes are TRBV5-1 and TRBJ1-4, with TRBD1 as a possible D gene (5 bases). Germline V CDR1 and CDR2: SGHRS, YFSETQ. This CDR3 has 15 amino acids. V lost 0 bases to trimming and J lost 8 bases, with 14 bases between them.

The V gene is TRBV27, the J gene TRBJ2-7, with 12 bases matching TRBD2. V lost 3 bases to trimming and J lost 2 bases; unmatched junction nucleotides: 5. The germline V gene encodes CDR1 MNHEY and CDR2 SMNVEV (reference sequence). The CDR3 is 16 amino acids. The DNA of the CDR3 is TGTGCCAGCAGTTTCTTGGCTAGCGGGGGGGCCTACGAGCAGTACTTC. Amino acid sequence: CASSFLASGGAYEQYF.

The chain joins TRBV6-7 to TRBJ1-4, with D possibly matching TRBD1 (6 bases). TRBV6-7 is treated as an ORF (open reading frame) with a function not yet certain. The CDR3 length is 13 residues. Deletions cut 2 bases from V and 6 bases from J, with 7 bases between. CDR3 bases: TGTGCCAGCAGTTACCCAGGGGATGAAAAACTGTTTTTT. Encoded protein: CASSYPGDEKLFF.

The rearrangement links TRBV7-2 to TRBJ2-3; D may be TRBD2 (5 bases). The V gene's germline CDR1 is SGHTA and CDR2 FQGNSA. V was shortened by 0 bases and J by 4 bases, with 14 bases between the two germline ends. This CDR3 is built from 16 residues. The CDR3 sequence: CASSLAARGSPDTQYF. CDR3 DNA: TGTGCCAGCAGCTTAGCGGCACGGGGAAGCCCAGATACGCAGTATTTT.

The chain joins TRBV7-2 to TRBJ2-3; D perhaps matches TRBD2 (7 bases). From germline, CDR1 is SGHTA and CDR2 FQGNSA. The length of the CDR3 is 14 residues. V shed 1 base and J shed 6 bases, with 11 bases lying between them. CDR3 DNA sequence: TGTGCCAGCAGCTTAGAAGGGGGGGAGGATACGCAGTATTTT. It encodes CASSLEGGEDTQYF.

The V gene is TRBV18, the J gene TRBJ1-1; D remains ambiguous. V was clipped by 1 base and J by 1 base, with 10 bases between them. Germline V gives CDR1 KGHSH, CDR2 LQKENI. This CDR3 contains 15 residues. This CDR3 is CASSPQDSANTEAFF. The DNA for the CDR3 is TGTGCCAGCTCACCACAGGATTCCGCGAACACTGAAGCTTTCTTT. The variable domain in full, with the rest retrieved from reference TRBV18 and TRBJ1-1, is NAGVMQNPRHLVRRRGQEARLRCSPMKGHSHVYWYRQLPEEGLKFMVYLQKENIIDESGMPKERFSAEFPKEGPSILRIQQVVRGDSAAYFCASSPQDSANTEAFFGQGTRLTVV.

V and J are TRBV27 and TRBJ1-1, with TRBD1 as a possible D gene (6 bases). This CDR3 is 17 amino acids long. Germline V gene data show CDR1 as MNHEY and CDR2 as SMNVEV (reference sequence). Trimming cost V 5 bases and J 1 base, with 20 bases left between them. As DNA, the CDR3 is TGTGCCAGCAGTCTCCGAATGCGACAGGCGACGAACACTGAAGCTTTCTTT. Translating gives CASSLRMRQATNTEAFF.

The rearrangement links TRBV10-2 to TRBJ1-2; perhaps TRBD1 as D (5 bases). Trimming stripped 1 base from V and 0 bases from J, with 15 bases between. The CDR3 sequence is 17 residues long. Germline assignment: CDR1 WSHSY and CDR2 SAAADI. CDR3 DNA sequence: TGCGCCAGCAGTGAGTTAGCAGGGTCAAACCCTAACTATGGCTACACCTTC. Protein product: CASSELAGSNPNYGYTF.

The chain couples TRBV28 to TRBJ1-3, with TRBD1 identical over 7 bases. CDR1 is MDHEN and CDR2 is SYDVKM in the germline V gene. V lost 5 bases and J lost 4; bases outside the gene matches: 8. The CDR3 runs 15 residues. CDR3 protein: CASSVGQAGGNTIYF. CDR3 DNA sequence: TGTGCCAGCAGTGTCGGACAGGCGGGCGGAAACACCATATATTTT.

The rearrangement joins TRBV28 to TRBJ2-7, with 8 bases lining up with TRBD1. Germline values: CDR1 MDHEN, CDR2 SYDVKM. J was trimmed by 0 bases and V by 5 bases; bases with no gene match: 3. This CDR3 is built from 14 residues. The CDR3 spells CASSTTGGSYEQYF. In nucleotides, the CDR3 is TGTGCCAGCAGTACCACAGGGGGCTCCTACGAGCAGTACTTC.

The chain recombines TRBV11-2 with TRBJ1-5; no clear D gene. Trimming removed 1 base at V and 3 bases at J, with 7 bases between. This CDR3 comprises 14 residues. Looked up from germline, CDR1 is SGHAT and CDR2 is FQNNGV. CDR3 in amino acids: CASSLAGDNQPQHF. In DNA, the CDR3 is TGTGCCAGCAGCTTAGCAGGAGACAATCAGCCCCAGCATTTT. Filled out from reference TRBV11-2 and TRBJ1-5, the complete variable domain reads EAGVAQSPRYKIIEKRQSVAFWCNPISGHATLYWYQQILGQGPKLLIQFQNNGVVDDSQLPKDRFSAERLKGVDSTLKIQPAKLEDSAVYLCASSLAGDNQPQHFGDGTRLSIL.

V gene TRBV18 combines with J gene TRBJ2-7; D gene unclear. The CDR3 length is 14 residues. Trimming removed 6 bases from V and 1 base from J, with 13 bases in between. Germline V gene sequence: CDR1 KGHSH, CDR2 LQKENI. The CDR3 here is CASSPRPGSYEQYF. CDR3 sequence (DNA): TGTGCCAGCTCGCCGAGGCCCGGGTCCTACGAGCAGTACTTC.

The sample holds one count of this clone. CDR3 sequence (DNA): TGTGCCAGCAAAACCGGGCAGGTGGCGAACACTGAAGCTTTCTTT. Protein product: CASKTGQVANTEAFF. The V and J genes are TRBV7-2 and TRBJ1-1; no clear D gene. V lost 7 bases, J lost 1 base, and 16 bases lay in between. Per germline, CDR1 SGHTA and CDR2 FQGNSA. This CDR3 contains 15 residues.

This clone was seen once. The rearrangement joins TRBV9 to TRBJ1-1, with 10 bases lining up with TRBD1. The junction had 7 bases not matched to a gene; V was cut back by 4 bases and J by 4 bases. The CDR3 length is 15 residues. Germline-derived CDR1 and CDR2 are SGDLS and YYNGEE. Written as DNA, the CDR3 is TGTGCCAGCAGCACATGGACAGGGGGGAGCACTGAAGCTTTCTTT. Translating gives CASSTWTGGSTEAFF. The full variable domain, with the rest looked up from reference TRBV9 and TRBJ1-1, is DSGVTQTPKHLITATGQRVTLRCSPRSGDLSVYWYQQSLDQGLQFLIQYYNGEERAKGNILERFSAQQFPDLHSELNLSSLELGDSALYFCASSTWTGGSTEAFFGQGTRLTVV.

The rearrangement joins TRBV18 to TRBJ2-1; the D is unclear. The length of the CDR3 is 15 residues. Trimming removed 1 base at V and 5 bases at J, with 12 bases between. CDR1 and CDR2 (germline): KGHSH, LQKENI. The CDR3 here is CASSPQGRMNNEQFF. CDR3 sequence (DNA): TGTGCCAGCTCACCACAAGGCCGCATGAACAATGAGCAGTTCTTC.